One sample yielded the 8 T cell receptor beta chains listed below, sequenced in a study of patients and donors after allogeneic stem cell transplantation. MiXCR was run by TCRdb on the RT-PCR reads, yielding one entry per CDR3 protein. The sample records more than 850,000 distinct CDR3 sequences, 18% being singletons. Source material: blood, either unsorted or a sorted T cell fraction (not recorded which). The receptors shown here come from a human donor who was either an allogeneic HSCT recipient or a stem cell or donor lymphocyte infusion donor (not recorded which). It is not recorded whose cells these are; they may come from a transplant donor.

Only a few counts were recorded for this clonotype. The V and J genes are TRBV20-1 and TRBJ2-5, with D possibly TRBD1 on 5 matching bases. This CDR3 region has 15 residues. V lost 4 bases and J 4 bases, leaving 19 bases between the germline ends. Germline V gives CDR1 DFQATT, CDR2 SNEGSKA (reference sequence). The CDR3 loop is CSATGISGRRETQYF. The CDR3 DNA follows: TGCAGTGCTACTGGGATTTCAGGGCGTAGAGAGACCCAGTACTTC.

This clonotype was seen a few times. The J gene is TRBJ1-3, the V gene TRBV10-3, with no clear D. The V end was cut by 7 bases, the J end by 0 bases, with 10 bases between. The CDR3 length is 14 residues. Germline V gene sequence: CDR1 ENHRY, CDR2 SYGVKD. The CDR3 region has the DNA TGTGCCATCACCCTACAACGCTCTGGAAACACCATATATTTT. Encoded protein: CAITLQRSGNTIYF.

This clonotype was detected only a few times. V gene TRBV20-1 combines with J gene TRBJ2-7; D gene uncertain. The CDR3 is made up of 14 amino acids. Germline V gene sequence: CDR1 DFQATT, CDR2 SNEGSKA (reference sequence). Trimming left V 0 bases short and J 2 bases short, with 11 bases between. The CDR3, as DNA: TGCAGTGCTAGAGATTTGGCGACAACCTACGAGCAGTACTTC. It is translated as CSARDLATTYEQYF.

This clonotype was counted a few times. The CDR3 reads CASSQTVGGAYEQYF. The DNA for the CDR3 is TGTGCCAGCAGCCAGACCGTCGGGGGAGCCTACGAGCAGTACTTC. The chain employs TRBV4-2 and TRBJ2-7, with a weak D call TRBD2 (6 bases). This CDR3 has 15 residues. V lost 3 bases, J lost 2 bases, and 14 bases lay in between. Looked up from germline, CDR1 is LGHNA and CDR2 is YNFKEQ.

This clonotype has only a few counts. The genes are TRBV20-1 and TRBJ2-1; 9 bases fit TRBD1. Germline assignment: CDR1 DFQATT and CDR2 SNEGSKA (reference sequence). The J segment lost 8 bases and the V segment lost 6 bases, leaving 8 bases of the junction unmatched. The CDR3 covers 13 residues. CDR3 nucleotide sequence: TGCAGTGCATCCGGGACAGGGAGGTATGAGCAGTTCTTC. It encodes CSASGTGRYEQFF.

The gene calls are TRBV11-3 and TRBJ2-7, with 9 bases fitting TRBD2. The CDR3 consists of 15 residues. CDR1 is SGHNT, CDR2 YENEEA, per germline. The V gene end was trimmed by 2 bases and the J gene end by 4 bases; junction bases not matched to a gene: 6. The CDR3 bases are TGTGCCAGCAGCTTATTTAGCGGGAGTACGTACGAGCAGTACTTC. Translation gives CASSLFSGSTYEQYF.

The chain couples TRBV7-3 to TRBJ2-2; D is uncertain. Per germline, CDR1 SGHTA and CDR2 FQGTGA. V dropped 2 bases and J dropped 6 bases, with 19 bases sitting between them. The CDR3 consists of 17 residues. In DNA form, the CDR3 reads TGTGCCAGCAGCTTATTGGCTGGCCGCGAAAGTGCCGGGGAGCTGTTTTTT. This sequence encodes CASSLLAGRESAGELFF.

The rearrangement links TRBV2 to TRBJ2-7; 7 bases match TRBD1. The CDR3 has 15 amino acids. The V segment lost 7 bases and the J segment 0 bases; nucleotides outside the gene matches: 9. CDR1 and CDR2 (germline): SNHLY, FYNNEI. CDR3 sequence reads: CASTPDRVNSYEQYF. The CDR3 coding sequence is TGTGCCAGCACCCCCGACAGGGTTAACTCCTACGAGCAGTACTTC.